The T cell receptor (beta chain) described here comes from a study of blood T cells in healthy people across ages. The overall study: The capture of about one barcoded beta molecule per two T cells was achieved by template switching. Broader study findings: In older individuals, TCR beta diversity per million T cells was lower, falling roughly linearly with age.

This clonotype appeared a single time. Its specificity is unknown. The junction and the germline gene differ at one end; a read error may be behind it. Germline CDR1 reads MNHNS; CDR2 reads SASEGT. The CDR3 loop spans 16 amino acids. The second PCR ran roughly 7 to 12 cycles with a sample-barcoded 5' primer and J-beta primers. TCRdb called the 5' RACE reads again in MiXCR, with one record for every CDR3 protein. The table has hundreds of thousands of distinct CDR3 sequences, more than 55% seen once. The genes are TRBV6-1 and TRBJ2-3; 13 nucleotides agree with TRBD2. The receptor comes from a man aged 35-49 years in good health. The sample comprised blood. The CDR3 nucleotides are TGTGCCAGCAGACTAGCGGGGGGGACTGGCACAGAGACGCAGTATTTT. Translation gives CASRLAGGTGTETQYF.